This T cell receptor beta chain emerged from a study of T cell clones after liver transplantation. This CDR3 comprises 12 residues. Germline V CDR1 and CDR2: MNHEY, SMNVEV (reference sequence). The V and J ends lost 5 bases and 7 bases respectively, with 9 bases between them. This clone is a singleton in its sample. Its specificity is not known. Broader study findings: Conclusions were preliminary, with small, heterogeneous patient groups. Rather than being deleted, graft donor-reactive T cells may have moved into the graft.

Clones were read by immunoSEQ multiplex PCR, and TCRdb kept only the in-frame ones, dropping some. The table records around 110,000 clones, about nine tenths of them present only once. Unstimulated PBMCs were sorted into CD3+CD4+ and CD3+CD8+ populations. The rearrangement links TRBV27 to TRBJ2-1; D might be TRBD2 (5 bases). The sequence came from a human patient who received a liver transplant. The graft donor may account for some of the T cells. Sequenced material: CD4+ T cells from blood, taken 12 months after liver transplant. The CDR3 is CASSLRGNEQFF. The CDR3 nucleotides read TGTGCCAGCAGTCTGAGAGGGAATGAGCAGTTCTTC.